A single TCR beta chain is shown here with its context. Its antigen is as yet unknown. J gave up 6 bases and V 3 bases, and 6 bases lay outside the gene matches. CDR1 and CDR2 from the germline V gene are SQVTM and ANQGSEA. The CDR3 totals 14 residues. Sequencing was performed with immunoSEQ multiplex PCR; in TCRdb, only in-frame clones are kept and a portion is missing. This sample has fewer than 120,000 clones; 80% to 95% occur once, and the top ten carry roughly 2.7%. This specimen comes from a study of T cell responses to AZD1222 COVID-19 vaccine. General study points: Clonal diversity was possibly underestimated; the donors were predominantly white British and more often female.

The chain uses TRBV29-1 and TRBJ2-1; 9 nucleotides align to TRBD2. The sequences come from peripheral blood, collected 28 days after the second AZD1222 dose. This TCR derives from an adult who received the AZD1222 COVID-19 vaccine. CDR3 in DNA: TGCAGCGTTGAGGCGGGGGGGTCTCGCAATGAGCAGTTCTTC. This gives the protein CSVEAGGSRNEQFF.